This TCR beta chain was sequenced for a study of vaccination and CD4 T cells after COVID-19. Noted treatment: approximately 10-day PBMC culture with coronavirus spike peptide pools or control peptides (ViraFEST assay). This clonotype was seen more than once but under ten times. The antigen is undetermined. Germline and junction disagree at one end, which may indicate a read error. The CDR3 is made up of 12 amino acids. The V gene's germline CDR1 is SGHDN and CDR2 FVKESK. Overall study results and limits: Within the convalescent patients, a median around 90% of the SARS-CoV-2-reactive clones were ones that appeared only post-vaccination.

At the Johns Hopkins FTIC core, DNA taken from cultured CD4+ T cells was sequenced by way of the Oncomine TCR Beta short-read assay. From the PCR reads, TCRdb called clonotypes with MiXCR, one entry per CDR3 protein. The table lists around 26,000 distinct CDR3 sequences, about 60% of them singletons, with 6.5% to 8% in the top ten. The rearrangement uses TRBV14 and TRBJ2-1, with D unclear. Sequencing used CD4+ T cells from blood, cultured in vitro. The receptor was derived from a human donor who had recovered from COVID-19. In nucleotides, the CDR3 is TGTGCCAGCAGCCCACAACGTGGCGCCCGGGTCTTC. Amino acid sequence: CASSPQRGARVF.